Below, 9 T cell receptor beta chains from the same sample are listed, as sequenced in a study of blood T cell repertoires in COVID-19. Some clones are missing from TCRdb's copy, which holds only in-frame ones; the method was immunoSEQ multiplex PCR. The sample shows 150,000 to 200,000 clones, about three quarters of them seen only once. Specimen: peripheral blood. These receptors all come from a woman in her forties or fifties with active or convalescent COVID-19.

Written as DNA, the CDR3 is TGTGCCACCCATTCGGACAGGGGGCGCGCTGAAGCTTTCTTT. The encoded protein is CATHSDRGRAEAFF. V and J are TRBV6-5 and TRBJ1-1; 11 positions match TRBD1. V was pared by 10 bases and J by 6 bases, with 10 bases of the junction left unmatched. The CDR3 totals 14 residues. Germline V gene data show CDR1 as MNHEY and CDR2 as SVGAGI.

The V and J genes are TRBV19 and TRBJ1-5, with a tentative D call TRBD1 (5 bases). The CDR3 runs 14 residues. Germline V CDR1 and CDR2: LNHDA, SQIVND (reference sequence). Trimming left V 5 bases short and J 4 bases short, with 12 bases between. CDR3 in DNA: TGTGCCAGTAGTGAAGGACACAGAAATCAGCCCCAGCATTTT. Translating gives CASSEGHRNQPQHF.

In this sample, this clone turned up once. The chain employs TRBV6-1 and TRBJ2-1, with 10 bases lining up with TRBD1. Looked up from germline, CDR1 is MNHNS and CDR2 is SASEGT. CDR3 size: 16 residues. V shed 0 bases and J 8 bases; nucleotides not matched to a gene: 7. The CDR3 reads CASSEALGTGADEQFF. CDR3 DNA: TGTGCCAGCAGTGAAGCGCTCGGGACAGGGGCGGATGAGCAGTTCTTC.

The chain has TRBV30 and TRBJ1-4, with D hard to call. The ends were cut back, 3 bases at V and 14 bases at J, with 16 bases in the middle. The CDR3 loop spans 12 amino acids. CDR1 is GTSNPN, CDR2 SVGIG, per germline (reference sequence). Here the CDR3 DNA reads TGTGCCTGGAGCCGTTTACCCGACGGGCTGTTTTTT. Residues: CAWSRLPDGLFF.

This clone occurred once. This chain joins TRBV4-3 and TRBJ2-3, with 11 bases identical to TRBD2. The V gene's germline CDR1 is LGHNA and CDR2 YSLEER. J was trimmed by 2 bases and V by 0 bases; bases with no gene match: 4. The CDR3 consists of 17 residues. The CDR3 DNA reads TGCGCCAGCAGCCAAGATCTGACTAGCGGGGTCACAGATACGCAGTATTTT. Residues: CASSQDLTSGVTDTQYF.

The CDR3 sequence: CASSLYQGAQGGELFF. The CDR3 DNA sequence: TGTGCCAGCAGCTTATACCAGGGGGCGCAGGGCGGGGAGCTGTTTTTT. The chain combines TRBV7-6 with TRBJ2-2; 8 positions match TRBD1. Trimming took 2 bases from V and 7 from J; bases not matched to a gene: 9. The CDR3 extends over 16 amino acids. Germline CDR1 is SGHVS and CDR2 is FNYEAQ.

The rearrangement uses TRBV4-3 and TRBJ1-3, with 7 bases matching TRBD1. Germline lookup yields CDR1 LGHNA and CDR2 YSLEER. The J segment lost 4 bases and the V segment lost 4 bases, leaving 13 bases of the junction unmatched. This CDR3 contains 17 residues. CDR3 sequence (DNA): TGCGCCAGCAGCCGAGGGGGCGCCGAACTTCGAGGAAACACCATATATTTT. This translates into CASSRGGAELRGNTIYF.

On this clone: The junction does not match germline at one end; this may be a read error. The chain carries TRBV9 and TRBJ2-7; D is perhaps TRBD1 (6 bases). Germline V gene sequence: CDR1 SGDLS, CDR2 YYNGEE. The CDR3 contains 13 residues. CDR3 sequence (DNA): TGTGCCGGCAGGGGAGTAGGGGGTTACGAGCAGTACTTC. It encodes CAGRGVGGYEQYF.

This clone was seen only a few times. The J gene is TRBJ2-1, the V gene TRBV9, with D perhaps TRBD2 (6 bases). Trimming left V 7 bases short and J 8 bases short, with 19 bases between. The CDR3 extends over 14 amino acids. Germline CDR1 is SGDLS and CDR2 is YYNGEE. DNA of the CDR3: TGTGCCAGCTGCCTGGGCCCTACGGGGGATGAGCAGTTCTTC. Translated: CASCLGPTGDEQFF.